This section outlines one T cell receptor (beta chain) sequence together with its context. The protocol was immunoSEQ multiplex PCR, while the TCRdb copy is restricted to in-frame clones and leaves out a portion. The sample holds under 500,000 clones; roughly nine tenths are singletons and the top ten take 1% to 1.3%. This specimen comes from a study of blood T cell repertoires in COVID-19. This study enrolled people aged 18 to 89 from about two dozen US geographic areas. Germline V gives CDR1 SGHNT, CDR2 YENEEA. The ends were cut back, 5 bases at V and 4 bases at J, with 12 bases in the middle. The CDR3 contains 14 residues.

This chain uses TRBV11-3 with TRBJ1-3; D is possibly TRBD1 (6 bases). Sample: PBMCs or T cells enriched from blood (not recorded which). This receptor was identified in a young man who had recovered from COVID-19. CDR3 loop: CASSLTGPGNTIYF. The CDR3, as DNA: TGTGCCAGCAGCCTAACAGGGCCCGGAAACACCATATATTTT.